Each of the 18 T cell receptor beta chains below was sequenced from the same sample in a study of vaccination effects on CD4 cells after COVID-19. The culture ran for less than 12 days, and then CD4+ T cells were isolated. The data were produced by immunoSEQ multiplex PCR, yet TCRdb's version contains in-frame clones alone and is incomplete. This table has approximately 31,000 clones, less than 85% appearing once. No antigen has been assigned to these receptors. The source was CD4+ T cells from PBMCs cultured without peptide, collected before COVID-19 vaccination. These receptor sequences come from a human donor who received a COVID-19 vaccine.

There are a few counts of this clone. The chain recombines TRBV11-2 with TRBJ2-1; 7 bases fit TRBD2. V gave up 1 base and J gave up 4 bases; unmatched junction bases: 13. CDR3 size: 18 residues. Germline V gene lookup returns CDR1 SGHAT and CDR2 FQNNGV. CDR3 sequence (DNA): TGTGCCAGCAGCTTAGGAAAAAATAGCCTAGCGGTTTACAATGAGCAGTTCTTC. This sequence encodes CASSLGKNSLAVYNEQFF.

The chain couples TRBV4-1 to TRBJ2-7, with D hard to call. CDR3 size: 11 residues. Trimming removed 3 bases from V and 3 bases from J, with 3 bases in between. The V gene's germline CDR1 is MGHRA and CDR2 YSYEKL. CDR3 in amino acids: CASSQNYEQYF. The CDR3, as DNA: TGCGCCAGCAGCCAGAACTACGAGCAGTACTTC.

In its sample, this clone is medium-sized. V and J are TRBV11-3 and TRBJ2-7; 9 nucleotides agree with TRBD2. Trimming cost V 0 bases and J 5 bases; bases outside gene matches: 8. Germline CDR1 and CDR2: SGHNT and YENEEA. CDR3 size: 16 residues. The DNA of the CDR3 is TGTGCCAGCAGCTTAGATGGGCGGGAGGGCCGCGACGAGCAGTACTTC. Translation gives CASSLDGREGRDEQYF. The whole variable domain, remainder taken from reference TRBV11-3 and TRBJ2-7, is EAGVVQSPRYKIIEKKQPVAFWCNPISGHNTLYWYLQNLGQGPELLIRYENEEAVDDSQLPKDRFSAERLKGVDSTLKIQPAELGDSAVYLCASSLDGREGRDEQYFGPGTRLTVT.

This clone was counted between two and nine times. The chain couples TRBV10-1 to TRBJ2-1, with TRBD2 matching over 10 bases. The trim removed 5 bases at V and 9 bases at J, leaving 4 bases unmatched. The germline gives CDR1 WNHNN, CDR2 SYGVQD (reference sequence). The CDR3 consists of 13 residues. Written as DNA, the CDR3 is TGCGCCAGCAGTCCTAGCGGGGGCACTGAGCAGTTCTTC. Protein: CASSPSGGTEQFF.

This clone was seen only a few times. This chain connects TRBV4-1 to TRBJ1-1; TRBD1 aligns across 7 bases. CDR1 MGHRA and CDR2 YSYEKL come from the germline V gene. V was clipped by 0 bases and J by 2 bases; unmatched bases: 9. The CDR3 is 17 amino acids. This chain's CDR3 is CASSQDPTGTANTEAFF. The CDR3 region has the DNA TGCGCCAGCAGCCAAGATCCAACCGGGACAGCAAACACTGAAGCTTTCTTT.

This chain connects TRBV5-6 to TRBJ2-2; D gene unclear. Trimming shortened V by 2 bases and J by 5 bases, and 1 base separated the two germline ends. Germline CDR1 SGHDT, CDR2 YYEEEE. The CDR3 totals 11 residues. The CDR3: CASSFTGELFF. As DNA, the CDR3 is TGTGCCAGCAGCTTTACCGGGGAGCTGTTTTTT.

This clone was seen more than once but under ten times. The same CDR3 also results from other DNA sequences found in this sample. CDR3 sequence: CASSPPTGGNTGELFF. CDR3 bases: TGTGCCAGCTCACCTCCGACAGGGGGTAACACCGGGGAGCTGTTTTTT. The J gene is TRBJ2-2, the V gene TRBV18; TRBD1 matches 9 bases. The V segment lost 3 bases and the J segment 2 bases; nucleotides outside the gene matches: 4. The germline V gene encodes CDR1 KGHSH and CDR2 LQKENI. This CDR3 is 16 amino acids long.

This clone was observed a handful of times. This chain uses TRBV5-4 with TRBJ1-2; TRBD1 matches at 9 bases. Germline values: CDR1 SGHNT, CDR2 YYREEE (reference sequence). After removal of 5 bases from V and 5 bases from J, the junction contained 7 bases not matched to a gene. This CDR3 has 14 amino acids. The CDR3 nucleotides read TGTGCCAGCAGTTCAGGACAGGGGACTTATGGCTACACCTTC. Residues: CASSSGQGTYGYTF.

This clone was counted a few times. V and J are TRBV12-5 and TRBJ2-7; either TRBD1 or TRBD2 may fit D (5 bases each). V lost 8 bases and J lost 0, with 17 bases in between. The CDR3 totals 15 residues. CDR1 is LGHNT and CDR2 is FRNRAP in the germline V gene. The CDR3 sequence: CASSPGRRNSYEQYF. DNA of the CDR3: TGTGCTAGTTCCCCGGGACGGAGGAACTCCTACGAGCAGTACTTC.

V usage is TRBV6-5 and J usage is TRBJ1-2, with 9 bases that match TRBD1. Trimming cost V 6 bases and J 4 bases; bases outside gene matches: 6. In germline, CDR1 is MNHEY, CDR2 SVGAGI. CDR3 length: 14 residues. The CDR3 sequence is CASREDRGPYGYTF. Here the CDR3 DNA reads TGTGCCAGCAGGGAGGACAGGGGACCCTATGGCTACACCTTC.

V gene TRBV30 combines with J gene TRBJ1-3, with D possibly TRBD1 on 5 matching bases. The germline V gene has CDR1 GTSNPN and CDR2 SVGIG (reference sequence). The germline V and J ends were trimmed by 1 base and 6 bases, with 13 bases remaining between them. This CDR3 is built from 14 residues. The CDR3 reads CAWSGWDRENTIYF. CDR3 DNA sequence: TGTGCCTGGAGTGGCTGGGACCGAGAAAACACCATATATTTT.

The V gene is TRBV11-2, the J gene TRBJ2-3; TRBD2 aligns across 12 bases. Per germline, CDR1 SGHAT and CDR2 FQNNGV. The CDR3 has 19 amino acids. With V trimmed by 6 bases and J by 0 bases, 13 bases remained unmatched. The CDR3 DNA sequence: TGTGCCAGCAGGGGGATCAGGCTAGCGGGGGGGCTAAGCACAGATACGCAGTATTTT. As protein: CASRGIRLAGGLSTDTQYF.

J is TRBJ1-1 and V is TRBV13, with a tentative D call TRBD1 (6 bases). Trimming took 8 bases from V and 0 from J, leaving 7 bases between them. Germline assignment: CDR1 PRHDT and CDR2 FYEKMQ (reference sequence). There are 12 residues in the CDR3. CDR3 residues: CASGTLNTEAFF. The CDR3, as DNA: TGTGCCAGCGGGACATTGAACACTGAAGCTTTCTTT.

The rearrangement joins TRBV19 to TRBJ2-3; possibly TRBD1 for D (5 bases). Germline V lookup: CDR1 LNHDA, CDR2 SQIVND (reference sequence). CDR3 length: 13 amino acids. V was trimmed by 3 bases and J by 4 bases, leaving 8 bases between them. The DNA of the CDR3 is TGTGCCAGTAGTATCCAGGGTTCAGATACGCAGTATTTT. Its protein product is CASSIQGSDTQYF.

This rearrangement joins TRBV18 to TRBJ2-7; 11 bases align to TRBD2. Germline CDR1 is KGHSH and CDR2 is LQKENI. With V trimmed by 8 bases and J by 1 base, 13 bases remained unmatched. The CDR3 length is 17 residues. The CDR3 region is CASTQATSGRGSYEQYF. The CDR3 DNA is TGTGCCAGCACCCAGGCAACTAGCGGGAGAGGGTCCTACGAGCAGTACTTC.

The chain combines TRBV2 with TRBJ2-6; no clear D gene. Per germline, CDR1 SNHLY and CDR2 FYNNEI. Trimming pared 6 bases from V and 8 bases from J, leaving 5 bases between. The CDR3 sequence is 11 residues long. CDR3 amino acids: CASSAPNVLTF. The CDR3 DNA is TGTGCCAGCAGCGCTCCCAACGTCCTGACTTTC.

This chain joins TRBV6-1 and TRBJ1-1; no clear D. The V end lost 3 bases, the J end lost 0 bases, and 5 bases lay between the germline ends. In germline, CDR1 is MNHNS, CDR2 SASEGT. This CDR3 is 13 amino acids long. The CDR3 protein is CASSDRMNTEAFF. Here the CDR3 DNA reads TGTGCCAGCAGTGATCGGATGAACACTGAAGCTTTCTTT.

The CDR3 reads CASKFQQSYGYTF. As DNA, the CDR3 is TGTGCCAGCAAGTTCCAACAGAGCTATGGCTACACCTTC. This chain joins TRBV6-5 and TRBJ1-2; D unresolved. The CDR3 is made up of 13 amino acids. Trimming shortened V by 7 bases and J by 4 bases, and 13 bases separated the two germline ends. The germline CDR1 and CDR2 sequences are MNHEY and SVGAGI.